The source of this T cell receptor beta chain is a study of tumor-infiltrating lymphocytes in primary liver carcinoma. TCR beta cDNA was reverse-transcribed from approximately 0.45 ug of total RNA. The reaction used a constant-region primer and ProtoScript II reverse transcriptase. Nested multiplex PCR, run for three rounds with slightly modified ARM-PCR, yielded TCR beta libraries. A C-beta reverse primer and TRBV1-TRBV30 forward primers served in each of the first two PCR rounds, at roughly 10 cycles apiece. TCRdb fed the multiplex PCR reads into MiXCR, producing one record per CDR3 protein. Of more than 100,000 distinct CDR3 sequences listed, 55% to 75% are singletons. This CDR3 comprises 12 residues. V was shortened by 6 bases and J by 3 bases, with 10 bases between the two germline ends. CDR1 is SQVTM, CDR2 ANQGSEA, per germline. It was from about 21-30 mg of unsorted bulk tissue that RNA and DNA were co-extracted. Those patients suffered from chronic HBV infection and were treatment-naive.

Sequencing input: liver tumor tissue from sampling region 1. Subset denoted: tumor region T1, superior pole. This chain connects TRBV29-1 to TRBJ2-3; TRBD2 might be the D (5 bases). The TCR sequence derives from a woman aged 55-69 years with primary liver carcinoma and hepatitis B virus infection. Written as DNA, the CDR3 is TGCAGCGTCGAGCGAGGGACAGATACGCAGTATTTT. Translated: CSVERGTDTQYF.